This TCR beta chain was found in a study of long-term antiretroviral therapy in people with HIV. Notes on the study in general: Controls had broader CDR3 length ranges than HIV repertoires did. All time points showed a repertoire dominated by clones expanded before ART.

An immunoSEQ assay, version v3.0, was performed at survey level. Sequenced by immunoSEQ multiplex PCR; TCRdb stores in-frame clones only, minus some. The table has 35,000 to 40,000 clones, roughly four fifths seen once. As regards this clone: Its specificity is unknown.

There are 15 residues in the CDR3. Deletions cut 1 base from V and 3 bases from J, with 12 bases between. The germline V gene encodes CDR1 SGHRS and CDR2 YFSETQ. This sequence originates from a young man with HIV. The gene calls are TRBV5-1 and TRBJ2-3, with a possible D match to TRBD1 (5 bases). The sequencing here drew on unsorted PBMCs, taken 0.3 years after starting antiretroviral therapy. This CDR3 is CASSLPQGITDTQYF. CDR3 coding DNA: TGCGCCAGCAGCTTGCCTCAGGGCATAACAGATACGCAGTATTTT.